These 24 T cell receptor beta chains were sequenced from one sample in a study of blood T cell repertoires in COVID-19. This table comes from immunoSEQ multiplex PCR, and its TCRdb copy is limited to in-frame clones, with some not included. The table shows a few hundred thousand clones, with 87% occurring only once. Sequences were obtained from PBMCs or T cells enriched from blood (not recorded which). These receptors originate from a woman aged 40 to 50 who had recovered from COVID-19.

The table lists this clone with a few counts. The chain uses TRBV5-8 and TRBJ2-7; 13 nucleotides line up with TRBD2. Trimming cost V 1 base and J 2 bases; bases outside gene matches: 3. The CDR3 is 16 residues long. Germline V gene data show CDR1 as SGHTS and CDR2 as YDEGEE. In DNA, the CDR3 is TGTGCCAGCAGCTTGCCACTAGCGGGAGGGCCCTACGAGCAGTACTTC. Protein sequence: CASSLPLAGGPYEQYF.

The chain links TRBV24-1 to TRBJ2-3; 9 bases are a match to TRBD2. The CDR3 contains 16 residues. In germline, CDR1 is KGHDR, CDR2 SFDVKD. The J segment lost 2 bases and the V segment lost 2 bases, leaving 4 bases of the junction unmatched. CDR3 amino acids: CATSDSIAGDTDTQYF. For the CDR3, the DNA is TGTGCCACCAGTGATTCGATAGCGGGAGACACAGATACGCAGTATTTT.

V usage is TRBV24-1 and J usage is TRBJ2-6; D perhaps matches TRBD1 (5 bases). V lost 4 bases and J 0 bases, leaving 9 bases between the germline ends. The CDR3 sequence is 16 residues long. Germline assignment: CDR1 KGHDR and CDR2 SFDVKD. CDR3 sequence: CATSDKDSSGANVLTF. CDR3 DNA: TGTGCCACCAGTGACAAAGACAGCTCTGGGGCCAACGTCCTGACTTTC.

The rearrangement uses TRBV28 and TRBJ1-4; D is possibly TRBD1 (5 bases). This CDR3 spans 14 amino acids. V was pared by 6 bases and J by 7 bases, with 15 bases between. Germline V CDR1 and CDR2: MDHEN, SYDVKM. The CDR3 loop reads CASSRGMGGEKLFF. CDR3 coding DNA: TGTGCCAGCAGCCGCGGGATGGGGGGTGAAAAACTGTTTTTT.

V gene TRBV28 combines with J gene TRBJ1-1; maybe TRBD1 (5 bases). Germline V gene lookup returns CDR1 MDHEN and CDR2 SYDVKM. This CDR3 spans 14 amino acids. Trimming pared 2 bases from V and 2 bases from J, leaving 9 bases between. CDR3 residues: CASSLKGLNTEAFF. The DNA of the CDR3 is TGTGCCAGCAGTTTAAAGGGGCTTAACACTGAAGCTTTCTTT.

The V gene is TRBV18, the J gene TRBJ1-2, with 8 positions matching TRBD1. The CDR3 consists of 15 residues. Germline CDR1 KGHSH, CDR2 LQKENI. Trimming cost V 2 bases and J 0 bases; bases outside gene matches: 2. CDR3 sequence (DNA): TGTGCCAGCTCACCAGGGGGACAGGCTAACTATGGCTACACCTTC. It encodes CASSPGGQANYGYTF.

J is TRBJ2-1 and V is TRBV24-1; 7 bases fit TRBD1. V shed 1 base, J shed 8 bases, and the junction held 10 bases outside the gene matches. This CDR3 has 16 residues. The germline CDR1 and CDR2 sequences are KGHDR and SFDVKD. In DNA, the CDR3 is TGTGCCACCAGTGATTTAGGGGGCGACCAGTTCGATGAGCAGTTCTTC. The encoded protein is CATSDLGGDQFDEQFF.

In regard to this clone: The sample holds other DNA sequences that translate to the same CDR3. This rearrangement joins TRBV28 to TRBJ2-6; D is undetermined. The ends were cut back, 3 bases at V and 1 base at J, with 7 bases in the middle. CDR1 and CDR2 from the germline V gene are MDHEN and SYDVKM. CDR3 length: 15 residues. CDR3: CASSFGGSGANVLTF. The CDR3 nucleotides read TGTGCCAGCAGTTTCGGCGGATCTGGGGCCAACGTCCTGACTTTC.

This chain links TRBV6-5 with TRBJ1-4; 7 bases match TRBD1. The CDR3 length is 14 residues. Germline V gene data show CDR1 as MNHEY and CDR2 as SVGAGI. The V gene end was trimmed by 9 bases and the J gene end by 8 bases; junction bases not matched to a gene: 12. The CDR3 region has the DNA TGTGCCAGTCACGGTACGGGGGACAGCGAAAAACTGTTTTTT. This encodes CASHGTGDSEKLFF.

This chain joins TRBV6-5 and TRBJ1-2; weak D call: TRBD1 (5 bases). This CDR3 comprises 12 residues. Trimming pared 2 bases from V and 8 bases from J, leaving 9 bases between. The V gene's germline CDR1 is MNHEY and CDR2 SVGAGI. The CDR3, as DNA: TGTGCCAGCAGTTACGGGGGGTCCGGCTACACCTTC. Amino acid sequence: CASSYGGSGYTF.

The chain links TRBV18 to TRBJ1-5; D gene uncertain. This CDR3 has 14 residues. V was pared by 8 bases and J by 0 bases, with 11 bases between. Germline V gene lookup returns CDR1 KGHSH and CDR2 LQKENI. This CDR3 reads CASTIGNSNQPQHF. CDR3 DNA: TGTGCCAGCACTATAGGTAATAGCAATCAGCCCCAGCATTTT. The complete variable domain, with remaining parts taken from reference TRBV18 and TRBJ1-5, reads NAGVMQNPRHLVRRRGQEARLRCSPMKGHSHVYWYRQLPEEGLKFMVYLQKENIIDESGMPKERFSAEFPKEGPSILRIQQVVRGDSAAYFCASTIGNSNQPQHFGDGTRLSIL.

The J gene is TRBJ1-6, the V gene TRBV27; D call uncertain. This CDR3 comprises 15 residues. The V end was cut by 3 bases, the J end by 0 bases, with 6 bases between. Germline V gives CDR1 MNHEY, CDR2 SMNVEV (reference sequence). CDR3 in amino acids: CASSFGSSYNSPLHF. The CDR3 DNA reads TGTGCCAGCAGTTTCGGGAGCTCCTATAATTCACCCCTCCACTTT.

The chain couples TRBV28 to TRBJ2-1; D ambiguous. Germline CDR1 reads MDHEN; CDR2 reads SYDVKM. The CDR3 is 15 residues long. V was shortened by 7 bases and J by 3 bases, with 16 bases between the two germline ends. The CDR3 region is CASTRPRSGYNEQFF. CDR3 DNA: TGTGCCAGCACCCGGCCGAGGTCGGGCTACAATGAGCAGTTCTTC. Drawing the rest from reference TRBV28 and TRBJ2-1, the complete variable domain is DVKVTQSSRYLVKRTGEKVFLECVQDMDHENMFWYRQDPGLGLRLIYFSYDVKMKEKGDIPEGYSVSREKKERFSLILESASTNQTSMYLCASTRPRSGYNEQFFGPGTRLTVL.

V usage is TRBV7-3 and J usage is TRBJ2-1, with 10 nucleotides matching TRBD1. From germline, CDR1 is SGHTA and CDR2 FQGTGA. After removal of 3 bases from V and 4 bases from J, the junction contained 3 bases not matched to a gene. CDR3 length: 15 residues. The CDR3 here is CASSFSGQGYNEQFF. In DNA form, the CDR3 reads TGTGCCAGCAGCTTCTCGGGACAGGGGTACAATGAGCAGTTCTTC.

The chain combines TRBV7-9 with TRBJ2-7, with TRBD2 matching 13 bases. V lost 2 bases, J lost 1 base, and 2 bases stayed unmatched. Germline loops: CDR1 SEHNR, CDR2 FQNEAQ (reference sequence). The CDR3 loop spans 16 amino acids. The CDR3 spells CASSLSTSGRSYEQYF. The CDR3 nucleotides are TGTGCCAGCAGCTTATCGACTAGCGGGAGGTCCTACGAGCAGTACTTC.

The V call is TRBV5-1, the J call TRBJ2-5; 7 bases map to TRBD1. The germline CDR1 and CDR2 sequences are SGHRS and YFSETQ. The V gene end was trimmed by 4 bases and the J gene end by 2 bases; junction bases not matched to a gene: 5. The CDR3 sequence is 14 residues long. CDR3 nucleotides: TGCGCCAGCAGCAACTCGGGACAGCAAGAGACCCAGTACTTC. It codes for CASSNSGQQETQYF.

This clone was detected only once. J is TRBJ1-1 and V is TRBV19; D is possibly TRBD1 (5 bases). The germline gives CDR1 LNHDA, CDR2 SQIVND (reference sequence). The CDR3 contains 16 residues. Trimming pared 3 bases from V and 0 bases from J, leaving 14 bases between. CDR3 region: CASSIDEGRVNTEAFF. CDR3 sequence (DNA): TGTGCCAGTAGTATTGATGAAGGCAGGGTGAACACTGAAGCTTTCTTT.

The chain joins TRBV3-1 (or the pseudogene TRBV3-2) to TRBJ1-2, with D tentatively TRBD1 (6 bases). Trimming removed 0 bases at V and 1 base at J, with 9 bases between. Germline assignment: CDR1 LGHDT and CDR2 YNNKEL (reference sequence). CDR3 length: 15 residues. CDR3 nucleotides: TGTGCCAGCAGCCAAGATTCGGACAGTAACTATGGCTACACCTTC. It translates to CASSQDSDSNYGYTF.

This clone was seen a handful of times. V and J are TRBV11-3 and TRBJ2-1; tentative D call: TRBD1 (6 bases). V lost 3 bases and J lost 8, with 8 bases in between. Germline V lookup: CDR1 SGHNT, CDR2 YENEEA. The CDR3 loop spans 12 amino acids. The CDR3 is CASSLGAHEQFF. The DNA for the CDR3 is TGTGCCAGCAGCTTGGGGGCTCATGAGCAGTTCTTC.

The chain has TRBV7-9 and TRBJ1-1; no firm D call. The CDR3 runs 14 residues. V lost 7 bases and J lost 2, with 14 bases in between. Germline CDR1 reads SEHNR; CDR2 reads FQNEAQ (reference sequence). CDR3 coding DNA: TGTGCCAGCACCGTAGCCGGAGATAACACTGAAGCTTTCTTT. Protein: CASTVAGDNTEAFF.

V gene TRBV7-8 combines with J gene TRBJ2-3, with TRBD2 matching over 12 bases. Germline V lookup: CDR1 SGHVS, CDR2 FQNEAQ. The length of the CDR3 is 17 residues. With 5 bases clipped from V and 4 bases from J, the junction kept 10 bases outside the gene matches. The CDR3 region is CASSRGPSGRAADTQYF. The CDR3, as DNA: TGTGCCAGCAGCCGAGGGCCTAGCGGGAGGGCGGCAGATACGCAGTATTTT.

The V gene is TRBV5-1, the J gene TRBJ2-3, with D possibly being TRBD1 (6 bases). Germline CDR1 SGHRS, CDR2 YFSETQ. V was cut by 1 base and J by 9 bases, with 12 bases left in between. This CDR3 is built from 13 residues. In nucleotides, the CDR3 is TGCGCCAGCAGCTTGCTGGGGGCGGCGACGCAGTATTTT. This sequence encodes CASSLLGAATQYF.

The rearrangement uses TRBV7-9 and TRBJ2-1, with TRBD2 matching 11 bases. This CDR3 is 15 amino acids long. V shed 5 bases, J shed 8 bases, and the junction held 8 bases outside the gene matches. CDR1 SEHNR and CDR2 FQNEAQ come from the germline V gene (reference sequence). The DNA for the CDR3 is TGTGCCAGCAGCCTGGGGACTAGCGGCGGCGATGAGCAGTTCTTC. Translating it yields CASSLGTSGGDEQFF.

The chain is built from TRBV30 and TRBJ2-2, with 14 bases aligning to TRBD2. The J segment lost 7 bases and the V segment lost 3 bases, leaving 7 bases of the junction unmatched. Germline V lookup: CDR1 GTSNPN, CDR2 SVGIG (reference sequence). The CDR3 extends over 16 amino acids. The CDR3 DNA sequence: TGTGCCTGGAGCCCCGGGACTAGCGGGAGAGACGGGGAGCTGTTTTTT. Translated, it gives CAWSPGTSGRDGELFF. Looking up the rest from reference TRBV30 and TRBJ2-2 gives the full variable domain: SQTIHQWPATLVQPVGSPLSLECTVEGTSNPNLYWYRQAAGRGLQLLFYSVGIGQISSEVPQNLSASRPQDRQFILSSKKLLLSDSGFYLCAWSPGTSGRDGELFFGEGSRLTVL.